This T cell receptor (beta chain) appears in the sequencing data of a study of blood T cell repertoires in COVID-19 (TCRdb year 2020). Background on the whole study: Collaborator samples came from the United States, Italy and Spain and covered acute and convalescent phases of COVID-19. The prospective study material was composed of cDNA or gDNA derived from T cells, B-cell-depleted T cells, or PBMCs. Deeply sampled blood TCRbeta repertoires from subjects exposed to, actively infected with, or recovered from COVID-19 were included in the dataset. Samples were obtained from the ongoing ImmuneRACE study (first 160 participants) and from 1,200 or so subjects provided by 6 global collaborators. HLA class I and class II types, where available, came from metadata supplied by the sample provider rather than from assay-based typing. The repertoires were released in a freely available public database meant as a resource for research on the immune response to SARS-CoV-2. Sample metadata almost always included a de-identified subject ID, COVID-19 status, age in years and sex.

Study-level results and caveats: The quantity of clinical and demographic metadata differed by source and by participant and was supplied without curation.

Each collaborating institution followed its own protocols to collect whole blood in K2EDTA tubes. For TCRbeta analysis, collaborator samples were shipped as frozen whole blood, as isolated PBMCs, or as DNA extracted from either sample type. Concerning this clone: Its antigen remains unidentified. Base-call qualities are not available, and no considerably larger clone is one nucleotide away.

TCRbeta CDR3 regions were amplified from genomic DNA by means of the immunoSEQ Assay, a bias-controlled multiplex PCR. The authors' analysis ran thus. The number of nucleated cells in each sample was estimated from the amplification of reference gene primers within the assay. To quantify the absolute abundance of each unique TCRbeta CDR3 rearrangement, sequence reads were collapsed and filtered. Productive Simpson clonality was computed per sample as the square root of Simpson's diversity index over productive rearrangements. This immuneACCESS table, as held by TCRdb, lists in-frame sequences with V and J called but not all clones. Of the missing ones, under half trace to an unresolved V gene in checked studies; the others have no known cause. That table supplies the V and J calls and clone size; D and trimming were determined from the DNA. The sample table shows roughly 250,000 clones, and around 81% are seen once. Less than 3% of the sample lies in the top ten.

Counted from cysteine to phenylalanine, this CDR3 has 14 amino acids. The kept DNA is CDR3 alone, 42 bases in frame from the first base. Based on the germline V gene, the CDR1 and CDR2 sequences are SNHLY and FYNNEI. V lost 0 bases and J lost 4 bases; the stretch between them is 9 bases long. Rearrangement joined TRBV2 to TRBJ1-2, and possibly TRBD1, on 6 matching bases. The sequencing sample was made of peripheral blood. The receptor was isolated from a woman aged 55-70 years with active or convalescent COVID-19. The encoded CDR3 is CASSEAGHLYGYTF. The nucleotide sequence is given as TGTGCCAGCAGTGAAGCGGGACACCTCTATGGCTACACCTTC.